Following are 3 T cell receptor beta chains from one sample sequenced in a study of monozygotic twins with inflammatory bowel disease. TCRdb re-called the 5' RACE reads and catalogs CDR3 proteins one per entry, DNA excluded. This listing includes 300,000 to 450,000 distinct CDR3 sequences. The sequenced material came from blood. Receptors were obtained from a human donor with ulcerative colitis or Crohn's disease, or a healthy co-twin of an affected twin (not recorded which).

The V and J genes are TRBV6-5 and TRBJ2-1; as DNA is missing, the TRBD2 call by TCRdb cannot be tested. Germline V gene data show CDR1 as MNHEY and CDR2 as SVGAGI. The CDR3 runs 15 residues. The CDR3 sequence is CASSYSSGGVNEQFF.

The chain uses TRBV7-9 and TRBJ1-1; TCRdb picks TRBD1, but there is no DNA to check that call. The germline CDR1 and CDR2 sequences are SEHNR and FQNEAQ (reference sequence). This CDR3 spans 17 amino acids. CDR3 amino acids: CASSLSSWGTVNTEAFF. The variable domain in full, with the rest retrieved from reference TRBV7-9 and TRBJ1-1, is DTGVSQNPRHKITKRGQNVTFRCDPISEHNRLYWYRQTLGQGPEFLTYFQNEAQLEKSRLLSDRFSAERPKGSFSTLEIQRTEQGDSAMYLCASSLSSWGTVNTEAFFGQGTRLTVV.

The CDR3 loop reads CASSQSRGTINSGANVLTF. V gene TRBV23-1 combines with J gene TRBJ2-6; the TCRdb call, TRBD1, lacks DNA for checking. TRBV23-1 is annotated as an ORF whose role is uncertain. This CDR3 has 19 amino acids.